Each of the 29 T cell receptor beta chains below was sequenced from the same sample in a study of T cell responses to AZD1222 COVID-19 vaccine. The protocol was immunoSEQ multiplex PCR, while the TCRdb copy is restricted to in-frame clones and leaves out a portion. The sample yields 100,000 to 150,000 clones, more than 80% seen once. The sample here was peripheral blood, taken on day 0 of AZD1222 vaccination. These receptors came from an adult in good health.

The J gene is TRBJ1-1, the V gene TRBV6-5; TRBD1 agrees at 7 bases. This CDR3 contains 15 residues. Looked up from germline, CDR1 is MNHEY and CDR2 is SVGAGI. Germline trimming cut 5 bases from V and 5 bases from J; bases unmatched to any gene: 11. The CDR3 DNA is TGTGCCAGCAGTCGGACCGCAGGGGGGTATACTGAAGCTTTCTTT. Its translation is CASSRTAGGYTEAFF.

The CDR3 coding sequence is TGTGCCAGCAGCTCACAGGGGAGGGACTACAATGAGCAGTTCTTC. This encodes CASSSQGRDYNEQFF. V gene TRBV7-3 combines with J gene TRBJ2-1; D may be TRBD1 or TRBD2 (7 bases each). The CDR3 length is 15 residues. Germline values: CDR1 SGHTA, CDR2 FQGTGA. Trimming took off 4 bases at V and 3 bases at J, with 13 bases between the two ends.

The genes are TRBV7-9 and TRBJ1-6, with 7 bases lining up with TRBD1. With V trimmed by 7 bases and J by 2 bases, 5 bases remained unmatched. The V gene's germline CDR1 is SEHNR and CDR2 FQNEAQ (reference sequence). This CDR3 has 15 residues. In nucleotides, the CDR3 is TGTGCCAGCACCGAACAGGGGACCTATAATTCACCCCTCCACTTT. Its protein product is CASTEQGTYNSPLHF.

The rearrangement links TRBV10-1 to TRBJ1-4; D possibly corresponds to TRBD1 (5 bases). CDR3 length equals 15 residues. Germline V gene lookup returns CDR1 WNHNN and CDR2 SYGVQD (reference sequence). The germline V and J ends were trimmed by 4 bases and 0 bases, with 9 bases remaining between them. Here the CDR3 DNA reads TGCGCCAGCAGTGGAAGGGGTGCAACTAATGAAAAACTGTTTTTT. This encodes CASSGRGATNEKLFF.

The chain joins TRBV29-1 to TRBJ2-7; a weak D match, TRBD1 (6 bases). Germline V gene lookup returns CDR1 SQVTM and CDR2 ANQGSEA. The V end was cut by 5 bases, the J end by 0 bases, with 8 bases between. The CDR3 consists of 12 residues. The CDR3 DNA reads TGCAGCGTTAGGACAGACTCCTACGAGCAGTACTTC. It yields the protein CSVRTDSYEQYF.

V gene TRBV11-1 combines with J gene TRBJ2-4; perhaps TRBD1 as D (6 bases). Germline CDR1 reads SGHAT; CDR2 reads FQDESV (reference sequence). This CDR3 has 13 residues. V was pared by 6 bases and J by 8 bases, with 14 bases between. CDR3 protein: CASSSDRIDIQYF. Here the CDR3 DNA reads TGTGCCAGCAGTTCCGACAGGATTGACATTCAGTACTTC.

The chain couples TRBV9 to TRBJ2-1; D perhaps matches TRBD2 (5 bases). V was shortened by 0 bases and J by 5 bases, with 9 bases between the two germline ends. Germline V CDR1 and CDR2: SGDLS, YYNGEE. The CDR3 extends over 14 amino acids. The CDR3 nucleotides are TGTGCCAGCAGCGTAGGCGGGTCCGACAATGAGCAGTTCTTC. Amino acids: CASSVGGSDNEQFF.

The rearrangement joins TRBV5-1 to TRBJ2-3, with D possibly matching TRBD2 (6 bases). CDR3 length: 15 amino acids. The V and J ends lost 4 bases and 1 base respectively, with 13 bases between them. CDR1 and CDR2 (germline): SGHRS, YFSETQ. The CDR3 DNA is TGCGCCAGCAGCCGGGCGGAGGGAGGCACAGATACGCAGTATTTT. It is translated as CASSRAEGGTDTQYF.

A single count supports this clone. The rearrangement links TRBV7-9 to TRBJ2-7; weak D call: TRBD1 (6 bases). The germline CDR1 and CDR2 sequences are SEHNR and FQNEAQ (reference sequence). Trimming took 5 bases from V and 1 from J, leaving 12 bases between them. CDR3 length equals 14 residues. The CDR3 loop is CASSPTGTSYEQYF. CDR3 nucleotide sequence: TGTGCCAGCAGCCCGACCGGGACATCCTACGAGCAGTACTTC.

The chain joins TRBV19 to TRBJ2-3; D possibly corresponds to TRBD2 (6 bases). V was shortened by 0 bases and J by 0 bases, with 13 bases between the two germline ends. CDR1 and CDR2 (germline): LNHDA, SQIVND (reference sequence). There are 17 residues in the CDR3. CDR3 coding DNA: TGTGCCAGTAGTATAGAAGGAGGGTTCCGTAGCACAGATACGCAGTATTTT. Protein sequence: CASSIEGGFRSTDTQYF.

The gene calls are TRBV7-9 and TRBJ2-5; D is uncertain. Trimming removed 8 bases at V and 2 bases at J, with 6 bases between. This CDR3 is 11 amino acids long. From germline, CDR1 is SEHNR and CDR2 FQNEAQ (reference sequence). This CDR3 is CASGFQETQYF. The CDR3 bases are TGTGCCAGCGGGTTTCAAGAGACCCAGTACTTC.

The chain couples TRBV11-2 to TRBJ2-1, with D possibly being TRBD2 (7 bases). The CDR3 loop spans 16 amino acids. Per germline, CDR1 SGHAT and CDR2 FQNNGV. The V end was cut by 5 bases, the J end by 0 bases, with 14 bases between. This CDR3 reads CASSRGGGGSYNEQFF. The CDR3 DNA reads as TGTGCCAGCAGCCGCGGGGGCGGGGGCTCCTACAATGAGCAGTTCTTC.

The gene calls are TRBV27 and TRBJ1-1; D might be TRBD1 (6 bases). Deletions cut 6 bases from V and 0 bases from J, with 14 bases between. CDR3 length: 15 residues. Germline V gene data show CDR1 as MNHEY and CDR2 as SMNVEV (reference sequence). The CDR3 DNA reads TGTGCCAGCAGCCAGGGGTTCCTAATGAACACTGAAGCTTTCTTT. This gives the protein CASSQGFLMNTEAFF.

The J gene is TRBJ1-3, the V gene TRBV28; D is uncertain. The V gene's germline CDR1 is MDHEN and CDR2 SYDVKM. Trimming removed 3 bases from V and 4 bases from J, with 7 bases in between. This CDR3 contains 13 residues. The CDR3 DNA follows: TGTGCCAGCAGTTTCGGTCGAGGAAACACCATATATTTT. Translation gives CASSFGRGNTIYF. Full variable domain (missing parts from reference TRBV28 and TRBJ1-3): DVKVTQSSRYLVKRTGEKVFLECVQDMDHENMFWYRQDPGLGLRLIYFSYDVKMKEKGDIPEGYSVSREKKERFSLILESASTNQTSMYLCASSFGRGNTIYFGEGSWLTVV.

DNA for the CDR3: TGTGCCAGCAGCCTGGAACAGAGAAATGTCTATGGCTACACCTTC. Protein sequence: CASSLEQRNVYGYTF. The chain joins TRBV21-1 to TRBJ1-2; the D call in the table, TRBD1, was not verified against the DNA. TRBV21-1 is noted as a pseudogene. The CDR3 has 15 residues.

J is TRBJ2-7 and V is TRBV6-4; D may be TRBD2 (6 bases). Trimming left V 2 bases short and J 0 bases short, with 11 bases between. CDR1 and CDR2 (germline): MRHNA, SNTAGT. This CDR3 region has 15 residues. The CDR3 here is CASSDKAGPSYEQYF. As DNA, the CDR3 is TGTGCCAGCAGTGACAAGGCGGGGCCCTCCTACGAGCAGTACTTC.

The chain links TRBV2 to TRBJ2-1; 7 nucleotides align to TRBD2. Germline-derived CDR1 and CDR2 are SNHLY and FYNNEI. CDR3 length: 20 residues. V shed 5 bases and J 0 bases; nucleotides not matched to a gene: 19. The CDR3 bases are TGTGCCAGCAGTCGCCTCCTGGGCGGGAGTCTAATGAGCTCCTACAATGAGCAGTTCTTC. Its translation: CASSRLLGGSLMSSYNEQFF.

The rearrangement links TRBV5-1 to TRBJ1-1, with D possibly matching TRBD1 (6 bases). The germline CDR1 and CDR2 sequences are SGHRS and YFSETQ. The V end lost 5 bases, the J end lost 7 bases, and 21 bases lay between the germline ends. This CDR3 region has 15 residues. The CDR3 bases are TGCGCCAGCAGACCAACTACAGGGTCCCGCTTTGAAGCTTTCTTT. Amino acids: CASRPTTGSRFEAFF.

The chain is built from TRBV21-1 and TRBJ2-7. TRBV21-1 is a known pseudogene. This CDR3 has 13 residues. As DNA, the CDR3 is TGTGCCAGCAGCAGCCCCAGCCCCTCCGAGCAGTACTTC. Encoded protein: CASSSPSPSEQYF.

The chain employs TRBV7-9 and TRBJ2-3; D gene unclear. CDR3 length equals 11 residues. V was cut by 4 bases and J by 11 bases, with 10 bases left in between. Germline CDR1 SEHNR, CDR2 FQNEAQ (reference sequence). CDR3 protein: CASSSDPQQYF. As DNA, the CDR3 is TGTGCCAGCAGCTCTGACCCTCAGCAGTATTTT.

V and J are TRBV3-1 (or the pseudogene TRBV3-2) and TRBJ2-1; the D gene could be TRBD1 or TRBD2 (6 bases each). Trimming took off 1 base at V and 0 bases at J, with 10 bases between the two ends. Germline CDR1 LGHDT, CDR2 YNNKEL (reference sequence). This CDR3 has 16 residues. The DNA for the CDR3 is TGTGCCAGCAGCCAAGGGGGGGCGAGCTCCTACAATGAGCAGTTCTTC. Amino acids: CASSQGGASSYNEQFF.

V is TRBV19 and J is TRBJ1-1; D is unclear. Trimming took 3 bases from V and 4 from J, leaving 9 bases between them. This CDR3 contains 13 residues. The germline CDR1 and CDR2 sequences are LNHDA and SQIVND (reference sequence). In nucleotides, the CDR3 is TGTGCCAGTAGTATGTCTCTGAGCACTGAAGCTTTCTTT. Its translation is CASSMSLSTEAFF.

The chain carries TRBV5-6 and TRBJ2-1; tentative D call: TRBD2 (5 bases). V lost 1 base to trimming and J lost 11 bases, with 16 bases between them. CDR1 and CDR2 from the germline V gene are SGHDT and YYEEEE. The CDR3 sequence is 14 residues long. CDR3 sequence (DNA): TGTGCCAGCAGCTTGTGGGTGGACTTCATACAGCAGTTCTTC. As protein: CASSLWVDFIQQFF.

V is TRBV27 and J is TRBJ2-3, with 10 bases aligning to TRBD2. CDR1 and CDR2 from the germline V gene are MNHEY and SMNVEV (reference sequence). The V segment lost 6 bases and the J segment 2 bases; nucleotides outside the gene matches: 2. This CDR3 region has 14 residues. The CDR3 DNA reads as TGTGCCAGCAGCGGACTAGCGGTCACAGATACGCAGTATTTT. Translated, it gives CASSGLAVTDTQYF.

The chain joins TRBV6-4 to TRBJ2-7; D possibly corresponds to TRBD1 (5 bases). CDR1 and CDR2 from the germline V gene are MRHNA and SNTAGT. The CDR3 has 14 amino acids. Trimming took 6 bases from V and 0 from J, leaving 12 bases between them. This chain's CDR3 is CASRGMDTSYEQYF. In nucleotides, the CDR3 is TGTGCCAGCAGAGGAATGGACACCTCCTACGAGCAGTACTTC.

This chain links TRBV15 with TRBJ2-2, with 7 bases aligning to TRBD2. This CDR3 is built from 19 residues. Unmatched junction bases numbered 13, after V lost 2 bases and J lost 1 base. Germline CDR1 is LNHNV and CDR2 is YYDKDF (reference sequence). The CDR3 DNA sequence: TGTGCCACCAGCAGACACCACTCGGCAAGCGGGAAGAACACCGGGGAGCTGTTTTTT. Translation gives CATSRHHSASGKNTGELFF. Based on the CDR3 plus reference TRBV15 and TRBJ2-2, the full variable domain is DAMVIQNPRYQVTQFGKPVTLSCSQTLNHNVMYWYQQKSSQAPKLLFHYYDKDFNNEADTPDNFQSRRPNTSFCFLDIRSPGLGDTAMYLCATSRHHSASGKNTGELFFGEGSRLTVL.

V is TRBV5-1 and J is TRBJ2-1, with D perhaps assigned TRBD1 or TRBD2 (6 bases each). V was clipped by 4 bases and J by 10 bases, with 21 bases between them. CDR3 length: 15 amino acids. Germline lookup yields CDR1 SGHRS and CDR2 YFSETQ. CDR3 residues: CASSPGGGPDREQFF. DNA of the CDR3: TGCGCCAGCAGCCCTGGAGGGGGGCCGGATAGGGAGCAGTTCTTC.

CDR3 protein: CASSLGRTGDGYTF. In DNA form, the CDR3 reads TGTGCCAGCAGCTTAGGTCGGACAGGGGACGGCTACACCTTC. The chain couples TRBV7-2 to TRBJ1-2; 9 positions match TRBD1. Germline loops: CDR1 SGHTA, CDR2 FQGNSA. The CDR3 sequence is 14 residues long. The junction had 5 bases not matched to a gene; V was cut back by 1 base and J by 8 bases.

The V call is TRBV6-2 or TRBV6-3, the J call TRBJ2-5, with TRBD2 identical over 8 bases. Germline assignment: CDR1 MNHEY and CDR2 SVGEGT. Losses at the gene ends were 5 bases for V and 7 bases for J; bases not matched to a gene: 12. This CDR3 has 15 amino acids. This CDR3 is CASSDPGLGAWTQYF. The DNA for the CDR3 is TGTGCCAGCAGTGACCCGGGACTAGGGGCTTGGACCCAGTACTTC.